The rows below give T cell receptor beta chains drawn from one sample of a study of graft-versus-host responses after intestinal transplantation. This table comes from immunoSEQ multiplex PCR, and its TCRdb copy is limited to in-frame clones, with some not included. The sample carries 85,000 to 100,000 clones, roughly 90% recorded once. Which antigens these TCRs recognize remains unknown. The input for sequencing was unstimulated CD4+ T cells sorted from spleen or lymph node cells, taken before intestinal transplant. These receptors originate from a human donor who received an intestinal transplant. Both conserved end residues are part of each CDR3. Fields, in order: J gene, D gene, clone size, V gene, CDR3 protein, CDR3 DNA. D genes are given only for firm matches. Not all rows give a size; the values are once, few, many and, for expanded clones, a class.

TRBJ1-5 | NA | once | TRBV11-2 | CASSLGRGNQPQHF | TGTGCCAGCAGCTTAGGTAGAGGAAATCAGCCCCAGCATTTT
TRBJ2-3 | TRBD2 | NA | TRBV7-3 | CASSPTRRRGGPDTQYF | TGTGCCAGCAGCCCAACCCGGCGGCGGGGGGGCCCCGATACGCAGTATTTT
TRBJ1-1 | TRBD1 | NA | TRBV2 | CASRDNPFDRADTEAFF | TGTGCCAGCAGGGATAACCCTTTCGACAGGGCGGACACTGAAGCTTTCTTT
TRBJ1-2 | NA | NA | TRBV14 | CASSQVWSGVPSYGYTF | TGTGCCAGCAGCCAAGTATGGTCAGGCGTCCCTTCTTATGGCTACACCTTC
TRBJ1-2 | TRBD1 | NA | TRBV10-3 | CATQSTGVDGYTF | TGTGCCACCCAATCGACAGGGGTGGATGGCTACACCTTC
TRBJ1-2 | NA | NA | TRBV2 | CASRGSNYGYTF | TGTGCCAGCAGAGGGAGTAACTATGGCTACACCTTC
TRBJ2-7 | NA | NA | TRBV4-1 | CASSQEWGQYRPYEQYF | TGCGCCAGCAGCCAAGAATGGGGGCAATACCGGCCCTACGAGCAGTACTTC
TRBJ2-3 | TRBD1 | NA | TRBV2 | CASSADRGLSRTDTQYF | TGTGCCAGCAGTGCGGACAGGGGGCTGTCTCGGACAGATACGCAGTATTTT
TRBJ2-3 | TRBD1 | NA | TRBV5-5 | CASSLFGETGGKDTQYF | TGTGCCAGCAGCTTGTTCGGGGAGACAGGGGGCAAAGATACGCAGTATTTT
TRBJ2-3 | NA | NA | TRBV15 | CATSRGGGARGTQYF | TGTGCCACCAGCAGAGGAGGCGGGGCCAGAGGTACGCAGTATTTT
TRBJ2-3 | TRBD2 | NA | TRBV27 | CASRLTLAGGQNTQYF | TGTGCCAGCAGGCTGACGCTAGCGGGGGGGCAGAATACGCAGTATTTT
TRBJ1-2 | TRBD1 | NA | TRBV27 | CASSYSTSRQGTYGYTF | TGTGCCAGCAGTTACTCAACTTCCCGACAGGGTACCTATGGCTACACCTTC
TRBJ2-3 | TRBD2 | NA | TRBV11-2 | CASTLAGGMTSTDTQYF | TGTGCCAGCACACTAGCGGGGGGAATGACTAGCACAGATACGCAGTATTTT
TRBJ2-3 | NA | NA | TRBV5-4 | CASSPRGYDTDTQYF | TGTGCCAGCAGCCCACGGGGTTACGACACAGATACGCAGTATTTT
TRBJ2-5 | NA | NA | TRBV21-1 | CASSKDGTQYF | TGTGCCAGCAGCAAAGACGGGACCCAGTACTTC
TRBJ2-5 | NA | NA | TRBV5-4 | CASSPYQETQYF | TGTGCCAGCAGCCCGTACCAAGAGACCCAGTACTTC
TRBJ1-6 | NA | NA | TRBV6-5 | CASSKDPQGGSPLHF | TGTGCCAGCAGTAAGGACCCTCAAGGGGGTTCACCCCTCCACTTT
TRBJ2-7 | NA | NA | TRBV6-5 | CASSNLALYSYEQYF | TGTGCCAGCAGTAACCTAGCGCTTTACTCCTACGAGCAGTACTTC
TRBJ1-6 | NA | few | TRBV29-1 | CSVSYPGSPLHF | TGCAGCGTTAGCTACCCCGGGTCACCCCTCCACTTT
TRBJ1-2 | TRBD1 | NA | TRBV19 | CASSTGVQGALGYTF | TGTGCCAGTAGTACCGGAGTACAGGGGGCGCTGGGCTACACCTTC